A single T cell receptor (beta chain) is shown here with its context. Clones were read by immunoSEQ multiplex PCR, and TCRdb kept only the in-frame ones, dropping some. This sample has almost 200,000 clones, with around four fifths found just once. The germline V and J ends were trimmed by 8 bases and 0 bases, with 17 bases remaining between them. Germline V gene lookup returns CDR1 MNHEY and CDR2 SVGAGI. The CDR3 loop spans 15 amino acids. The record originates from a study of blood T cell repertoires in COVID-19. Whole-study context: The analysed material was cDNA or gDNA that came from T cells, B-cell-depleted T cells, or PBMCs.

The TCR originated in a man aged 55 to 70 with COVID-19, enrolled during active disease. The V and J genes are TRBV6-5 and TRBJ2-7, with D tentatively TRBD2 (7 bases). Sequenced: peripheral blood. CDR3 DNA: TGTGCCAGCCGGGGGGCGCTTCCACCCTCCTACGAGCAGTACTTC. This sequence encodes CASRGALPPSYEQYF.